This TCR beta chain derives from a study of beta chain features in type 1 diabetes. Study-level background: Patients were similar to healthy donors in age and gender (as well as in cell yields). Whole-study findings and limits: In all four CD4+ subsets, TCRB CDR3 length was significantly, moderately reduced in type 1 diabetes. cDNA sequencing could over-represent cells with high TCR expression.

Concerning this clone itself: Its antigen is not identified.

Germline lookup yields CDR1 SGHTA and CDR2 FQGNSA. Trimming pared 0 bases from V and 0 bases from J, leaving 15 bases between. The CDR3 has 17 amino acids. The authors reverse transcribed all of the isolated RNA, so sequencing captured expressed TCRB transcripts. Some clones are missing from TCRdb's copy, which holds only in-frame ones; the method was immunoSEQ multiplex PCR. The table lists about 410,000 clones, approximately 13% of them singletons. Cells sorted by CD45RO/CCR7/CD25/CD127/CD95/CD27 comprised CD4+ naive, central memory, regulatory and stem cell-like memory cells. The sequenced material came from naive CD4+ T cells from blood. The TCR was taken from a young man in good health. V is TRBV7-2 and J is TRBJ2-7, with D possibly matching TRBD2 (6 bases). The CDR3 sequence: CASSLALGGVSSYEQYV. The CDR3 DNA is TGTGCCAGCAGCTTAGCGCTTGGCGGGGTAAGCTCCTACGAGCAGTACGTC.